This TCR beta chain comes out of a study of beta chain features in type 1 diabetes. This CDR3 region has 14 residues. The V end lost 0 bases, the J end lost 16 bases, and 19 bases lay between the germline ends. The germline gives CDR1 MGHRA, CDR2 YSYEKL. A single heparinised blood sample, averaging approximately 110 mL, was obtained per donor. Every isolated RNA sample was fully reverse transcribed, so sequencing captured expressed TCRB transcripts. The assay was immunoSEQ multiplex PCR, and TCRdb's table has in-frame clones only and misses some. The table lists 250,000 or so clones, 20% of them singletons. This clone was recorded a few times. Its antigen is undetermined. Study observations and caveats: Across all four CD4+ subsets, people with type 1 diabetes showed modestly shorter TCRB CDR3s. Patients showed naive, central memory and Treg TCRB repertoires that appeared more similar than those of healthy donors. Sequencing from cDNA could over-represent high-TCR-expressing cells.

The chain recombines TRBV4-1 with TRBJ2-1; a weak D match, TRBD2 (5 bases). The sequenced sample consisted of naive CD4+ T cells from blood. This receptor was obtained from a woman aged 40 to 49 with type 1 diabetes. The CDR3 here is CASSQDRTPLWLFF. CDR3 coding DNA: TGCGCCAGCAGCCAAGATAGGACTCCCCTATGGCTCTTCTTC.